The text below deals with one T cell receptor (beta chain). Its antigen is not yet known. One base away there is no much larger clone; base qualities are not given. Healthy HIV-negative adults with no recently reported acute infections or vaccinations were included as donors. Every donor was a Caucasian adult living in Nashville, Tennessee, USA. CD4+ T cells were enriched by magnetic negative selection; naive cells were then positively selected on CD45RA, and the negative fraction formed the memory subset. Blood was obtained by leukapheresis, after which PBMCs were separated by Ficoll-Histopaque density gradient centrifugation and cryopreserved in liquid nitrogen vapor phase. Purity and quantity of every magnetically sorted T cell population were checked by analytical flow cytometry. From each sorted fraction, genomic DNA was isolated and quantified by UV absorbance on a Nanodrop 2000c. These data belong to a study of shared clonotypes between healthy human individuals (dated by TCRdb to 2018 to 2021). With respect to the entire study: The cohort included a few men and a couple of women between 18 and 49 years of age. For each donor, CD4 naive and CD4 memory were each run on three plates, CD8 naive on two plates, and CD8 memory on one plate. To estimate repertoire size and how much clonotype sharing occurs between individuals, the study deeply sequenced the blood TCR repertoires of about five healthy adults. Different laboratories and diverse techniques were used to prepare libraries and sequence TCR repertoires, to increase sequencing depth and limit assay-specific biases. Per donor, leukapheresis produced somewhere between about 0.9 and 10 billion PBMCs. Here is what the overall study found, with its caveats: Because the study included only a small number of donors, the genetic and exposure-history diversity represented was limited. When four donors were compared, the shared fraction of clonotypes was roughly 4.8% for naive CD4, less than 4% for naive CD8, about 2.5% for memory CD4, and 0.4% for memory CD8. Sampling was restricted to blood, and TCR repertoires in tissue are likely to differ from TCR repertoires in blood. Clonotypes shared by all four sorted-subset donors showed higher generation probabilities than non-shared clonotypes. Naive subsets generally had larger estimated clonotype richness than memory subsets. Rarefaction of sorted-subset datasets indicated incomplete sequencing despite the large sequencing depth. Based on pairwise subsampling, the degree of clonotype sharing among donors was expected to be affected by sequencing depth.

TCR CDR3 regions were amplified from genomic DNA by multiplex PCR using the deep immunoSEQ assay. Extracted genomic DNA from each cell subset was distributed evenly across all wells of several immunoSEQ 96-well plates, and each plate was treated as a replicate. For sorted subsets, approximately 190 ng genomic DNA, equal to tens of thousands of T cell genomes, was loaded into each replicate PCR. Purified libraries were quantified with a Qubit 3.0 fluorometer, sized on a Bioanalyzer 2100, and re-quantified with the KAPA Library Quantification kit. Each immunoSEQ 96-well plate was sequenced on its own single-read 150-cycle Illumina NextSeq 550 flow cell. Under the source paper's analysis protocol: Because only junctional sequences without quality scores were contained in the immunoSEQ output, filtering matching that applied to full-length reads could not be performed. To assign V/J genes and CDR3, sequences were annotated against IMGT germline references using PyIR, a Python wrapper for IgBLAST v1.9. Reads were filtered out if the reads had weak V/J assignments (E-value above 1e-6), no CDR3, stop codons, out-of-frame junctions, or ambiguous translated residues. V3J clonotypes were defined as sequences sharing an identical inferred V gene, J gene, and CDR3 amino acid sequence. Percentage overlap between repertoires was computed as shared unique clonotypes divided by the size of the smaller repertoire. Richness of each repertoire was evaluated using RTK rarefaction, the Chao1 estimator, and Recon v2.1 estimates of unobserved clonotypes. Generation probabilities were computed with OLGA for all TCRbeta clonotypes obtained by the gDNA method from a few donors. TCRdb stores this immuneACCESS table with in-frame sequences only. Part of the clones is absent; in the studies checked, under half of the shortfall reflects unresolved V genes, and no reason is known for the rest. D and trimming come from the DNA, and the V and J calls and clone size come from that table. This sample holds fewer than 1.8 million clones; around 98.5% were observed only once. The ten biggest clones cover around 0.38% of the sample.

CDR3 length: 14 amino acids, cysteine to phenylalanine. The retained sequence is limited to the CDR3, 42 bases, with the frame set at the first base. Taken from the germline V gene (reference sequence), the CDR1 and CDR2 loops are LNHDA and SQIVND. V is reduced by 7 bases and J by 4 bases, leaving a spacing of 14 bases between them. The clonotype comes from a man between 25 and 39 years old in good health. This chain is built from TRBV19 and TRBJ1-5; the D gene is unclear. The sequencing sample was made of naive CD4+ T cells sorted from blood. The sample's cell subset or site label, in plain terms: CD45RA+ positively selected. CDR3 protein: CASTGRRKNQPQHF. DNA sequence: TGTGCCAGTACTGGCAGGCGAAAAAATCAGCCCCAGCATTTT.